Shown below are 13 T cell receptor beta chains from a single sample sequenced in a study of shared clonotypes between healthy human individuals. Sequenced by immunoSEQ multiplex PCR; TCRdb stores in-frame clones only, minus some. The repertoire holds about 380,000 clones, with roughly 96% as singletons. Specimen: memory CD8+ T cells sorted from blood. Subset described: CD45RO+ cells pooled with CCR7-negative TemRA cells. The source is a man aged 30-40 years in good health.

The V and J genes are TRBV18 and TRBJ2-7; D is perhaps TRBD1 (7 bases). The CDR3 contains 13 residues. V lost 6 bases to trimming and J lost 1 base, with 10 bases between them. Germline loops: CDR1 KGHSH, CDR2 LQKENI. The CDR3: CASSQGGSYEQYF. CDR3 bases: TGTGCCAGCTCCCAGGGGGGATCCTACGAGCAGTACTTC.

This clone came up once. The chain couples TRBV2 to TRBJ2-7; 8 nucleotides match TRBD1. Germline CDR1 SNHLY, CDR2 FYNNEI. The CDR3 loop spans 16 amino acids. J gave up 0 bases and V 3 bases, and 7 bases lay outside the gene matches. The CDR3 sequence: CASSERVTGASYEQYF. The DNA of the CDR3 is TGTGCCAGCAGTGAGCGGGTGACAGGGGCCTCCTACGAGCAGTACTTC.

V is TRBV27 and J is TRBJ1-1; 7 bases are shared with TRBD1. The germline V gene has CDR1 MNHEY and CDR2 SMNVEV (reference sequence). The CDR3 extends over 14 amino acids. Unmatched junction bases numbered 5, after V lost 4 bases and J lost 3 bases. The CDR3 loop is CASSSDRVDTEAFF. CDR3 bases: TGTGCCAGCAGTTCCGACAGGGTCGACACTGAAGCTTTCTTT.

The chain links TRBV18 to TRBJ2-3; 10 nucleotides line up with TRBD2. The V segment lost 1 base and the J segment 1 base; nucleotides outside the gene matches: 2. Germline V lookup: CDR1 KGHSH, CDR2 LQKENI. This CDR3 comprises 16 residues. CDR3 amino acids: CASSPRSGRGTDTQYF. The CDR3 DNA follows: TGTGCCAGCTCACCACGGAGCGGGAGGGGCACAGATACGCAGTATTTT.

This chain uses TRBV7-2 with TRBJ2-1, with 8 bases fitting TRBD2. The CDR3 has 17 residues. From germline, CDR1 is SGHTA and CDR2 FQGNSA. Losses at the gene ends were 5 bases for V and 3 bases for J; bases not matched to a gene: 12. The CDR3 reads CASSRRWVAGSYNEQFF. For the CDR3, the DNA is TGTGCCAGCAGCCGCCGCTGGGTAGCGGGAAGCTACAATGAGCAGTTCTTC.

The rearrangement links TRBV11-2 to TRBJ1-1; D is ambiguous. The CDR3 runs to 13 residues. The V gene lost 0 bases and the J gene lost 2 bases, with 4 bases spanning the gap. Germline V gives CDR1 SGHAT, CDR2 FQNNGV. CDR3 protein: CASSLDLNTEAFF. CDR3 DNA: TGTGCCAGCAGCTTAGATCTTAACACTGAAGCTTTCTTT.

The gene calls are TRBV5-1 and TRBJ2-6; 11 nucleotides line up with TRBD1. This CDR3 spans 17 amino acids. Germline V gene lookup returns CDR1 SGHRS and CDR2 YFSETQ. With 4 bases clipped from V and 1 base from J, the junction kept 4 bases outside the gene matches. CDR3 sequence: CASSGQGARSGANVLTF. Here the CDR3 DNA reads TGCGCCAGCAGCGGACAGGGGGCGCGGTCTGGGGCCAACGTCCTGACTTTC.

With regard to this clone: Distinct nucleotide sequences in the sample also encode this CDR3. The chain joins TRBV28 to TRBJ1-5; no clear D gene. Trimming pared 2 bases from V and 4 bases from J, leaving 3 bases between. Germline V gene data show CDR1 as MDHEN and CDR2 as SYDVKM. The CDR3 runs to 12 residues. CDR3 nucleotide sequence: TGTGCCAGCAGTTTACGGAATCAGCCCCAGCATTTT. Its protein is CASSLRNQPQHF.

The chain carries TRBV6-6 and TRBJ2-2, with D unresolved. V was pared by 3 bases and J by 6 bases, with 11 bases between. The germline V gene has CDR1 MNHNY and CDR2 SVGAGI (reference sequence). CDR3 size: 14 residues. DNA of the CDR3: TGTGCCAGCAGTTATAGCCTTGTTGCCGGGGAGCTGTTTTTT. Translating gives CASSYSLVAGELFF.

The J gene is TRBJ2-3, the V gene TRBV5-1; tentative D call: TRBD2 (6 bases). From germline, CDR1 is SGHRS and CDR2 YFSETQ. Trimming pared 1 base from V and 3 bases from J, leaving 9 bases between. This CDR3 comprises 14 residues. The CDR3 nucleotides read TGCGCCAGCAGCTTGAGGAGGGGTACAGATACGCAGTATTTT. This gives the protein CASSLRRGTDTQYF.

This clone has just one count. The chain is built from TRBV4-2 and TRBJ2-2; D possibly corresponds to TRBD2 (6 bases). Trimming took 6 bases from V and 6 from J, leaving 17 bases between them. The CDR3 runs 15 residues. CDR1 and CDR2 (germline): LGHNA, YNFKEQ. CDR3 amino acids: CASSPATSAPGELFF. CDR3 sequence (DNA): TGTGCCAGCAGTCCAGCGACTAGTGCCCCCGGGGAGCTGTTTTTT.

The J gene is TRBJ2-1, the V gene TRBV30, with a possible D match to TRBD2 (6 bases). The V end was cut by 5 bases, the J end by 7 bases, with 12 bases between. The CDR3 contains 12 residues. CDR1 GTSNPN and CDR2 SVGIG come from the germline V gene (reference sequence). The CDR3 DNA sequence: TGTGCCTGGGAACTAGCTTTGAATGAGCAGTTCTTC. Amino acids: CAWELALNEQFF.

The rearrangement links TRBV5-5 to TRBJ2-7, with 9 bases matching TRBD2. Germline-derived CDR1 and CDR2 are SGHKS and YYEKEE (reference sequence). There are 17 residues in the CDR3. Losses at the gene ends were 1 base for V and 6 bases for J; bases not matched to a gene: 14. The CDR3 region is CASSLIWRLAGRVEQYF. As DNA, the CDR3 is TGTGCCAGCAGCTTGATATGGAGGCTAGCGGGAAGGGTCGAGCAGTACTTC.